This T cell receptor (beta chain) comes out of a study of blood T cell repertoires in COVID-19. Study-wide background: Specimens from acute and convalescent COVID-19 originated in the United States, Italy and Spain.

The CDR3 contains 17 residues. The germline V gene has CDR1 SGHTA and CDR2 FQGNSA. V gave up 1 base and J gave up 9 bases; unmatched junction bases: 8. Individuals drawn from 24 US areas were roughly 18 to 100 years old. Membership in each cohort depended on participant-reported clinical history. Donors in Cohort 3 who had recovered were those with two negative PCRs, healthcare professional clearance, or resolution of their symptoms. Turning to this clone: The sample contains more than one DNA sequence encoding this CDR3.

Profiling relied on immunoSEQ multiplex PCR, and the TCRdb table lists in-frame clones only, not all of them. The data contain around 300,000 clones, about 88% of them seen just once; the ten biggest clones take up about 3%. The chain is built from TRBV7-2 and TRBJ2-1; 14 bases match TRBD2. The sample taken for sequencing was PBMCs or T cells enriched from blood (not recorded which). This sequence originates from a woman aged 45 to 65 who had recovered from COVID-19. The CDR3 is CASSLGGPGLAGVEQFF. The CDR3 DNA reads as TGTGCCAGCAGCTTAGGGGGACCGGGACTAGCGGGAGTTGAGCAGTTCTTC.